A selection of T cell receptor beta chains follows, all from one sample in a study of blood T cell repertoires in COVID-19. The assay was immunoSEQ multiplex PCR, and TCRdb's table has in-frame clones only and misses some. Among about 190,000 clones listed, under 80% were seen once. The sample comprised peripheral blood. The receptors derive from a woman between 45 and 65 years old with acute or convalescent COVID-19. CDR3s include the opening cysteine and the closing phenylalanine or tryptophan. The D gene is left open where the match is weak. Clone size is shown for a subset of rows, as once, few, many or a class of expanded clone.

v_call: TRBV5-1
cdr3_length: 11
d_call: .
j_call: TRBJ2-7
clone_size: .
cdr3_aa: CASGWGGEQYF
cdr3_nt: TGCGCCAGCGGGTGGGGAGGCGAGCAGTACTTC

v_call: TRBV19
cdr3_length: 18
d_call: .
j_call: TRBJ2-1
clone_size: .
cdr3_aa: CASRLQKSQGPSYNEQFF
cdr3_nt: TGTGCTAGTAGGCTCCAGAAAAGTCAGGGCCCTTCCTACAATGAGCAGTTCTTC

v_call: TRBV15
cdr3_length: 14
d_call: TRBD1
j_call: TRBJ2-5
clone_size: .
cdr3_aa: CATSREGGSETQYF
cdr3_nt: TGTGCCACCAGCAGAGAAGGGGGCTCAGAGACCCAGTACTTC

v_call: TRBV29-1
cdr3_length: 16
d_call: .
j_call: TRBJ2-3
clone_size: .
cdr3_aa: CSVVGVRQSSTDTQYF
cdr3_nt: TGCAGCGTTGTTGGAGTGCGGCAATCTAGCACAGATACGCAGTATTTT

v_call: TRBV6-5
cdr3_length: 13
d_call: TRBD1
j_call: TRBJ1-4
clone_size: few
cdr3_aa: CASTGGRGEKLFF
cdr3_nt: TGTGCCAGCACAGGGGGGCGGGGTGAAAAACTGTTTTTT

v_call: TRBV6-5
cdr3_length: 13
d_call: .
j_call: TRBJ1-2
clone_size: .
cdr3_aa: CASTTGTNYGYTF
cdr3_nt: TGTGCCAGCACTACAGGGACTAACTATGGCTACACCTTC

v_call: TRBV11-2
cdr3_length: 15
d_call: .
j_call: TRBJ1-2
clone_size: .
cdr3_aa: CASSALRGENYGYTF
cdr3_nt: TGTGCCAGCAGCGCCCTCAGGGGCGAGAACTATGGCTACACCTTC

v_call: TRBV30
cdr3_length: 16
d_call: TRBD1
j_call: TRBJ1-2
clone_size: .
cdr3_aa: CAWSVDRGKINYGYTF
cdr3_nt: TGTGCCTGGAGTGTGGACAGGGGGAAGATCAACTATGGCTACACCTTC

v_call: TRBV5-1
cdr3_length: 15
d_call: .
j_call: TRBJ1-3
clone_size: few
cdr3_aa: CASSLEPGAGNTIYF
cdr3_nt: TGCGCCAGCAGCTTGGAGCCCGGGGCTGGAAACACCATATATTTT

v_call: TRBV7-2
cdr3_length: 12
d_call: TRBD1
j_call: TRBJ1-1
clone_size: .
cdr3_aa: CASSLDRVEAFF
cdr3_nt: TGTGCCAGCAGCCTCGACAGGGTTGAAGCTTTCTTT

v_call: TRBV27
cdr3_length: 17
d_call: TRBD1
j_call: TRBJ2-2
clone_size: .
cdr3_aa: CASSSIPGTVNTGELFF
cdr3_nt: TGTGCCAGCAGTTCCATCCCGGGGACAGTAAACACCGGGGAGCTGTTTTTT

v_call: TRBV6-5
cdr3_length: 15
d_call: .
j_call: TRBJ1-6
clone_size: .
cdr3_aa: CASSYVRDYNSPLHF
cdr3_nt: TGTGCCAGCAGTTACGTGCGGGATTATAATTCACCCCTCCACTTT

v_call: TRBV6-5
cdr3_length: 13
d_call: TRBD1
j_call: TRBJ1-1
clone_size: .
cdr3_aa: CASTGTENTEAFF
cdr3_nt: TGTGCCAGCACAGGGACAGAGAACACTGAAGCTTTCTTT

v_call: TRBV18
cdr3_length: 16
d_call: TRBD1
j_call: TRBJ2-7
clone_size: .
cdr3_aa: CASSSVIGQGATEQYF
cdr3_nt: TGTGCCAGCTCATCAGTGATTGGGCAGGGGGCGACCGAGCAGTACTTC

v_call: TRBV7-8
cdr3_length: 15
d_call: .
j_call: TRBJ1-4
clone_size: few
cdr3_aa: CASSARTGSNEKLFF
cdr3_nt: TGTGCCAGCAGCGCCCGGACTGGATCTAATGAAAAACTGTTTTTT

v_call: TRBV6-5
cdr3_length: 15
d_call: .
j_call: TRBJ2-2
clone_size: .
cdr3_aa: CASRSAGGWTGELFF
cdr3_nt: TGTGCCAGCAGATCCGCCGGGGGATGGACCGGGGAGCTGTTTTTT

v_call: TRBV6-6
cdr3_length: 15
d_call: .
j_call: TRBJ1-3
clone_size: .
cdr3_aa: CASSYGSNSGNTIYF
cdr3_nt: TGTGCCAGCAGTTACGGCTCAAACTCTGGAAACACCATATATTTT

v_call: TRBV5-1
cdr3_length: 13
d_call: .
j_call: TRBJ1-2
clone_size: .
cdr3_aa: CASSLEGAYGYTF
cdr3_nt: TGCGCCAGCAGCTTGGAGGGAGCCTATGGCTACACCTTC

v_call: TRBV24-1
cdr3_length: 18
d_call: .
j_call: TRBJ1-2
clone_size: .
cdr3_aa: CATSDSSGIGGGAYGYTF
cdr3_nt: TGTGCCACCAGTGATAGTTCGGGGATCGGGGGAGGCGCCTATGGCTACACCTTC

v_call: TRBV7-2
cdr3_length: 17
d_call: TRBD1
j_call: TRBJ1-5
clone_size: few
cdr3_aa: CASSKTGTGFSNQPQHF
cdr3_nt: TGTGCCAGCAGCAAGACAGGGACGGGCTTTAGCAATCAGCCCCAGCATTTT

v_call: TRBV7-8
cdr3_length: 15
d_call: .
j_call: TRBJ2-2
clone_size: .
cdr3_aa: CASSLASTSPGELFF
cdr3_nt: TGTGCCAGCAGCTTAGCTTCTACCTCTCCCGGGGAGCTGTTTTTT

v_call: TRBV7-2
cdr3_length: 13
d_call: .
j_call: TRBJ1-3
clone_size: .
cdr3_aa: CASSRTGGNTIYF
cdr3_nt: TGTGCCAGCAGCCGCACAGGGGGAAACACCATATATTTT